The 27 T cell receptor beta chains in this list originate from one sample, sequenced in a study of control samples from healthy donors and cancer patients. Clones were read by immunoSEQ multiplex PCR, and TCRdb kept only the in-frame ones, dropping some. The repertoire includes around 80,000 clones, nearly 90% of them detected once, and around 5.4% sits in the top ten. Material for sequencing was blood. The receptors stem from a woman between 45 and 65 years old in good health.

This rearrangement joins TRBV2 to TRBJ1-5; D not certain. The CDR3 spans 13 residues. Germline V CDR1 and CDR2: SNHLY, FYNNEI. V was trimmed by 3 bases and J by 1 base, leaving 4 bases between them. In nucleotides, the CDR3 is TGTGCCAGCAGTGAGGAGAGCAATCAGCCCCAGCATTTT. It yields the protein CASSEESNQPQHF.

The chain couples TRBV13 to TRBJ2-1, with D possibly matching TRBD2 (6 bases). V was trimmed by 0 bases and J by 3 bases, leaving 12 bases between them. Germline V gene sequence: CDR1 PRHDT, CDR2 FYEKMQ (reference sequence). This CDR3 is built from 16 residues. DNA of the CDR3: TGTGCCAGCAGCTTAGGCGGGGGTCCCGACTACAATGAGCAGTTCTTC. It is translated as CASSLGGGPDYNEQFF.

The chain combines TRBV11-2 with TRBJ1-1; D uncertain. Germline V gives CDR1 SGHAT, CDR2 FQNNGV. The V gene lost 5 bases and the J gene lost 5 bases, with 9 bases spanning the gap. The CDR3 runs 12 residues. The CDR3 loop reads CASSGQQTEAFF. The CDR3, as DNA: TGTGCCAGCAGCGGCCAACAAACTGAAGCTTTCTTT.

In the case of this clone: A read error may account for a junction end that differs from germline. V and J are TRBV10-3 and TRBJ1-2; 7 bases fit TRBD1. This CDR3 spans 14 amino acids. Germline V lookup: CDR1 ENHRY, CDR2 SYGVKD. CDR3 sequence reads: CAISESDRIEPSYF. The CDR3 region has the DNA TGTGCCATCAGTGAGTCGGACAGGATAGAACCCTCCTACTTC.

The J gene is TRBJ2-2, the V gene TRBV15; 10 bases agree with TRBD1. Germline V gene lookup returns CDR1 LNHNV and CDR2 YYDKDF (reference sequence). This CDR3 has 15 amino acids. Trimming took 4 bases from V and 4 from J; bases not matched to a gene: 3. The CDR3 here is CATSTGTGVTGELFF. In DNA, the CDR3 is TGTGCCACCAGCACCGGGACAGGGGTCACCGGGGAGCTGTTTTTT.

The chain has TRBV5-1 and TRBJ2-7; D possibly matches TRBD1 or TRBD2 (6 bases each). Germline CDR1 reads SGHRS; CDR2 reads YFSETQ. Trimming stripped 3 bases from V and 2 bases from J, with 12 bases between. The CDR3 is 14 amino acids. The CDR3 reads CASSSGAGAYEQYF. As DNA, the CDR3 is TGCGCCAGCAGCTCGGGGGCGGGCGCCTACGAGCAGTACTTC.

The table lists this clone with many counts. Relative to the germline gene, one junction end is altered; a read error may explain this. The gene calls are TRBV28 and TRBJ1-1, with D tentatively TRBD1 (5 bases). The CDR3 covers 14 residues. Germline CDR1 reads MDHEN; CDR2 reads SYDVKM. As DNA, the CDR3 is TGTGCCTGCAGACCAGCGGGGGTTGGCACTGAAGCTTTCTTT. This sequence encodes CACRPAGVGTEAFF.

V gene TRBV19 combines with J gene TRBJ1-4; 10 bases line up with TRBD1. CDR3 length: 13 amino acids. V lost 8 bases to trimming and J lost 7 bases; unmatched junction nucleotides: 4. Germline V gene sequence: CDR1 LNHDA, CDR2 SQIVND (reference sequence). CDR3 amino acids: CASGDRGGEKLFF. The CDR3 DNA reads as TGTGCCAGTGGGGACAGGGGAGGTGAAAAACTGTTTTTT.

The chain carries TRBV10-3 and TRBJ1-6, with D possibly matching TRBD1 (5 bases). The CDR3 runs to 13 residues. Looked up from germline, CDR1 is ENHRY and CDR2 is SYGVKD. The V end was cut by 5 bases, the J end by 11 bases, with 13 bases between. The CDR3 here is CAISSGNQAPLHF. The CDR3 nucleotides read TGTGCCATCAGTTCAGGGAATCAGGCACCCCTCCACTTT.

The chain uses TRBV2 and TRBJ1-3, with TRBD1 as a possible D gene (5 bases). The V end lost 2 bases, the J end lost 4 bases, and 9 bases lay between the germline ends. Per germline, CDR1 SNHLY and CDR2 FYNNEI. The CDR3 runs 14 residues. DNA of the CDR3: TGTGCCAGCAGTGAATTTAGGGACGGAAACACCATATATTTT. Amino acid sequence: CASSEFRDGNTIYF.

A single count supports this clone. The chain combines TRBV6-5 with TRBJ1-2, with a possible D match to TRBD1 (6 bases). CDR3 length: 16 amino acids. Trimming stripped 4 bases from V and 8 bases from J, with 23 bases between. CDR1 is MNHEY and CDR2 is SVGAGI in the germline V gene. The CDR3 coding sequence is TGTGCCAGCAGTTCTGGTTCGGGCGGGGGCCCTAGGGGCTACACCTTC. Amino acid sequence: CASSSGSGGGPRGYTF.

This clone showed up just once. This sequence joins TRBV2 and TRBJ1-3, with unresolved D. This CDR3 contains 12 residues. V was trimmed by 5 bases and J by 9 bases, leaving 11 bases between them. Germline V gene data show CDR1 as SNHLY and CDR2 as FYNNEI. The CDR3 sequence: CASSRAAGTIYF. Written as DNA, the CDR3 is TGTGCCAGCAGTCGGGCCGCGGGCACCATATATTTT. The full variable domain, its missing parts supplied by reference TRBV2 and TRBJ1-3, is EPEVTQTPSHQVTQMGQEVILRCVPISNHLYFYWYRQILGQKVEFLVSFYNNEISEKSEIFDDQFSVERPDGSNFTLKIRSTKLEDSAMYFCASSRAAGTIYFGEGSWLTVV.

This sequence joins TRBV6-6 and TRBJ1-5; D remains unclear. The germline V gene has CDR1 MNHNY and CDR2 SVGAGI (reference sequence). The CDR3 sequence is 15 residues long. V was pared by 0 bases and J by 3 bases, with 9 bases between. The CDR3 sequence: CASSYSRASNQPQHF. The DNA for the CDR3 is TGTGCCAGCAGTTACTCGAGGGCCTCCAATCAGCCCCAGCATTTT.

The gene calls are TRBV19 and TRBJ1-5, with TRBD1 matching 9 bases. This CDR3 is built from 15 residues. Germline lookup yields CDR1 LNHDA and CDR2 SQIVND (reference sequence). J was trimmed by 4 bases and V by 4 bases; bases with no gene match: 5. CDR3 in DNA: TGTGCCAGTAGTACCCGGACAGGGGATAATCAGCCCCAGCATTTT. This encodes CASSTRTGDNQPQHF. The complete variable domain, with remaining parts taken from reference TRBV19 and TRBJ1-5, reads DGGITQSPKYLFRKEGQNVTLSCEQNLNHDAMYWYRQDPGQGLRLIYYSQIVNDFQKGDIAEGYSVSREKKESFPLTVTSAQKNPTAFYLCASSTRTGDNQPQHFGDGTRLSIL.

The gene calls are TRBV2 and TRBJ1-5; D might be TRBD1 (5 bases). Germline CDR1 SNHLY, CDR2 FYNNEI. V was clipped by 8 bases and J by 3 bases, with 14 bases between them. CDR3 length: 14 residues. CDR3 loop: CASLRDADNQPQHF. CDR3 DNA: TGTGCCAGCCTCAGGGATGCGGACAATCAGCCCCAGCATTTT.

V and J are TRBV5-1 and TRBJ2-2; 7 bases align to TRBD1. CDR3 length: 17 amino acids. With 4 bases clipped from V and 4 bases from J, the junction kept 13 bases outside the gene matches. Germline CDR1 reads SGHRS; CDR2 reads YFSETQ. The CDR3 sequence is CASSPLQGSRATGELFF. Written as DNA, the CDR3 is TGCGCCAGCAGCCCGCTACAGGGGAGCCGCGCCACCGGGGAGCTGTTTTTT.

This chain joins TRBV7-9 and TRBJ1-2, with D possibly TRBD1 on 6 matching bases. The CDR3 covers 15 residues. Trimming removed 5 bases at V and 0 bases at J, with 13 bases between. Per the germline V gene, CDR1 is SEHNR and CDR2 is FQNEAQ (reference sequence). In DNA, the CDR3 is TGTGCCAGCAGCCTGACAGGCGACACTAACTATGGCTACACCTTC. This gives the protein CASSLTGDTNYGYTF.

The CDR3 DNA reads TGTGCCAGCAGCCTAATAACCGGGGAGCTGTTTTTT. Its protein product is CASSLITGELFF. This chain uses TRBV3-1 (or the pseudogene TRBV3-2) with TRBJ2-2; D remains unclear. Germline assignment: CDR1 LGHDT and CDR2 YNNKEL (reference sequence). Between the trimmed V and J ends, which lost 4 bases and 5 bases, there was a span of 5 bases. The CDR3 sequence is 12 residues long.

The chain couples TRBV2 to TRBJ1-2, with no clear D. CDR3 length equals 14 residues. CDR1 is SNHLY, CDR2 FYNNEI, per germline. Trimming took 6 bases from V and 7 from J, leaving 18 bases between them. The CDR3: CASRPSLGEGGYTF. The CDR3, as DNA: TGTGCCAGCAGGCCGTCCTTGGGAGAGGGTGGCTACACCTTC. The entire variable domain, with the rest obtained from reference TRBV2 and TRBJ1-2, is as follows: EPEVTQTPSHQVTQMGQEVILRCVPISNHLYFYWYRQILGQKVEFLVSFYNNEISEKSEIFDDQFSVERPDGSNFTLKIRSTKLEDSAMYFCASRPSLGEGGYTFGSGTRLTVV.

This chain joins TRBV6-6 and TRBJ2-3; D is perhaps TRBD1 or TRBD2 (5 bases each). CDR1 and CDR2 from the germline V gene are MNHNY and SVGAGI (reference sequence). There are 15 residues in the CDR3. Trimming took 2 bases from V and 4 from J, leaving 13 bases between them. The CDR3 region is CASSYLGRGADTQYF. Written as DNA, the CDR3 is TGTGCCAGCAGTTACCTGGGTAGAGGGGCAGATACGCAGTATTTT.

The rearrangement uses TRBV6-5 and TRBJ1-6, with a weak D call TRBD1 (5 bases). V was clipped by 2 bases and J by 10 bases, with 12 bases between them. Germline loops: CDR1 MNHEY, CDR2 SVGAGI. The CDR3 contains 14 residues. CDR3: CASSYQGRTSPLHF. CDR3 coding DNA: TGTGCCAGCAGTTACCAGGGTCGCACCTCACCCCTCCACTTT.

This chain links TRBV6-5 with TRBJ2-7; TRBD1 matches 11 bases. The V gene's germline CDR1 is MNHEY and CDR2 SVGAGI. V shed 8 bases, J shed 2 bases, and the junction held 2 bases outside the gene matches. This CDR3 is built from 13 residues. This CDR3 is CASWDRGTYEQYF. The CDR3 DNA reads TGTGCCAGCTGGGACAGGGGGACCTACGAGCAGTACTTC.

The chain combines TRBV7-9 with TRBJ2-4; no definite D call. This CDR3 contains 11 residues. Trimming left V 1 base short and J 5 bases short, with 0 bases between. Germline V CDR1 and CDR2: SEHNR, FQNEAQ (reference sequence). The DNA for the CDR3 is TGTGCCAGCAGCTTAGAAAACATTCAGTACTTC. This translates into CASSLENIQYF.

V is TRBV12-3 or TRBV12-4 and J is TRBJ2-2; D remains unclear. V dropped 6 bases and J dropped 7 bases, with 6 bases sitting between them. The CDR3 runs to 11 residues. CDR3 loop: CASRRSGELFF. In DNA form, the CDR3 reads TGTGCCAGCAGAAGGAGCGGGGAGCTGTTTTTT.

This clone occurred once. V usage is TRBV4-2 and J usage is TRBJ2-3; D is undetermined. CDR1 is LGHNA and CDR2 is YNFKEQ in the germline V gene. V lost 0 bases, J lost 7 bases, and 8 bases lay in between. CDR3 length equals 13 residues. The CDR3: CASSQEEIYTQYF. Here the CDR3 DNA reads TGTGCCAGCAGCCAAGAGGAGATCTATACGCAGTATTTT.

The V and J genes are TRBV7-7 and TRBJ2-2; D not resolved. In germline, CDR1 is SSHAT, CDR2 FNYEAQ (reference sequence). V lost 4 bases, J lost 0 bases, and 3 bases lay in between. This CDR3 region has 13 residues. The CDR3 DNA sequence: TGTGCCAGCAGCTCCACGAACACCGGGGAGCTGTTTTTT. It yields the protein CASSSTNTGELFF.

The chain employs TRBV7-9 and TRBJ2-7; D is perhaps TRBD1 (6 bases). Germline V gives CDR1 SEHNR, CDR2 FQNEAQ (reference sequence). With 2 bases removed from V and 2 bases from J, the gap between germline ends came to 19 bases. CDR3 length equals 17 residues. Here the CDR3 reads CASSLNGGLGQTYEQYF. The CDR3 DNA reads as TGTGCCAGCAGCTTAAACGGCGGGCTCGGACAGACCTACGAGCAGTACTTC.